Below are 31 T cell receptor beta chains sequenced from a single sample in a study of blood T cell repertoires in COVID-19 (dated by TCRdb to about 2020). Library preparation used the immunoSEQ multiplex PCR assay. The immuneACCESS repertoire file appears here via TCRdb, limited to in-frame rearrangements. These files lack a portion of the clones; in checked studies, under half of the deficit traces to unresolved V genes, and the cause of the others is not known. Recorded for this sample are under 250,000 clones; around 83% of them occurred a single time. 2.5% to 3% of the sample is taken by the ten largest. Sample: peripheral blood. Receptor source: a man aged 45-60 years with active or convalescent COVID-19.

V gene TRBV6-5 combines with J gene TRBJ2-6; tentatively, D is TRBD2 (5 bases). V gave up 7 bases and J gave up 0 bases, with 10 bases separating them. The CDR3 has 15 residues. CDR1 MNHEY and CDR2 SVGAGI come from the germline V gene. This CDR3 reads CASTLRGSGANVLTF. Here the CDR3 DNA reads TGTGCCAGCACCTTACGGGGCTCTGGGGCCAACGTCCTGACTTTC.

The chain is built from TRBV20-1 and TRBJ1-2; 7 positions agree with TRBD1. Germline CDR1 and CDR2: DFQATT and SNEGSKA (reference sequence). The CDR3 is 11 residues long. After removal of 5 bases from V and 7 bases from J, the junction contained 4 bases not matched to a gene. The CDR3 nucleotides are TGCAGTGCTGGCACAGGGGTTGGCTACACCTTC. Protein product: CSAGTGVGYTF.

The chain uses TRBV30 and TRBJ2-2; tentatively, D is TRBD2 (7 bases). The CDR3 loop spans 15 amino acids. V was clipped by 2 bases and J by 0 bases, with 10 bases between them. Germline CDR1 reads GTSNPN; CDR2 reads SVGIG (reference sequence). The CDR3, as DNA: TGTGCCTGGAGTAAGGGGGGGCCGAACACCGGGGAGCTGTTTTTT. Residues: CAWSKGGPNTGELFF.

V is TRBV19 and J is TRBJ2-3; 8 positions agree with TRBD1. V trimming: 3 bases; J trimming: 1 base; junction bases outside the gene matches: 3. CDR1 is LNHDA, CDR2 SQIVND, per germline (reference sequence). This CDR3 has 15 amino acids. The CDR3 nucleotides are TGTGCCAGTAGTATGGAGGACAGGGGCACAGATACGCAGTATTTT. This sequence encodes CASSMEDRGTDTQYF.

This clone showed up just a few times. The V call is TRBV24-1, the J call TRBJ2-1, with a weak D call TRBD1 (5 bases). This CDR3 has 12 amino acids. Between the trimmed V and J ends, which lost 1 base and 11 bases, there was a span of 8 bases. Germline CDR1 is KGHDR and CDR2 is SFDVKD. In nucleotides, the CDR3 is TGTGCCACCAGTGATTTAAGGGGCCAGCAGTTCTTC. It specifies CATSDLRGQQFF.

The genes are TRBV5-6 and TRBJ1-1, with 9 bases that match TRBD1. Germline values: CDR1 SGHDT, CDR2 YYEEEE. The CDR3 sequence is 14 residues long. The ends lost 1 base at V and 10 bases at J; junction bases unmatched: 8. The CDR3 protein is CASSLRGTGLGAFF. Written as DNA, the CDR3 is TGTGCCAGCAGCTTGAGAGGGACAGGGCTCGGAGCTTTCTTT.

The chain couples TRBV2 to TRBJ1-1, with D possibly TRBD1 on 5 matching bases. CDR1 is SNHLY and CDR2 is FYNNEI in the germline V gene. The CDR3 sequence is 13 residues long. The V gene lost 4 bases and the J gene lost 4 bases, with 10 bases spanning the gap. The CDR3 sequence is CASSADQGTEAFF. In DNA form, the CDR3 reads TGTGCCAGCAGTGCGGATCAGGGCACTGAAGCTTTCTTT.

This clone was observed once. The sample contains more than one DNA sequence encoding this CDR3. The chain uses TRBV27 and TRBJ1-2, with D hard to call. The CDR3 loop spans 13 amino acids. CDR1 is MNHEY, CDR2 SMNVEV, per germline (reference sequence). V lost 3 bases and J lost 5, with 10 bases in between. CDR3 nucleotide sequence: TGTGCCAGCAGTTTGAGGCAGTCGTATGGCTACACCTTC. Translating gives CASSLRQSYGYTF.

Here the CDR3 DNA reads TGTGCCAGTACTACGAGCAACCTACCTCCTCGTAACTATGGCTACACCTTC. Translation gives CASTTSNLPPRNYGYTF. The chain joins TRBV19 to TRBJ1-2; no clear D. CDR1 is LNHDA, CDR2 SQIVND, per germline (reference sequence). The CDR3 is 17 amino acids. Trimming removed 7 bases from V and 1 base from J, with 22 bases in between.

This clone has only one observation. The chain combines TRBV30 with TRBJ1-5; 8 bases fit TRBD1. The germline CDR1 and CDR2 sequences are GTSNPN and SVGIG (reference sequence). The CDR3 extends over 15 amino acids. Trimming took 2 bases from V and 3 from J; bases not matched to a gene: 6. The DNA for the CDR3 is TGTGCCTGGAGTATCCGGGACAGGCCCAATCAGCCCCAGCATTTT. This translates into CAWSIRDRPNQPQHF.

This clone has just a few counts. The genes are TRBV12-5 and TRBJ2-5; the D gene is possibly TRBD1 (8 bases). This CDR3 spans 17 amino acids. Germline V gene sequence: CDR1 LGHNT, CDR2 FRNRAP. Deletions cut 2 bases from V and 5 bases from J, with 21 bases between. CDR3 nucleotides: TGTGCTAGTGGTTTGTTAAACAGGGGGAGGGCTCAGGAGACCCAGTACTTC. It specifies CASGLLNRGRAQETQYF. The full variable domain, in which reference TRBV12-5 and TRBJ2-5 provide the parts outside the CDR3, is DARVTQTPRHKVTEMGQEVTMRCQPILGHNTVFWYRQTMMQGLELLAYFRNRAPLDDSGMPKDRFSAEMPDATLATLKIQPSEPRDSAVYFCASGLLNRGRAQETQYFGPGTRLLVL.

This clone was recorded once. This chain connects TRBV30 to TRBJ2-1; 9 bases map to TRBD2. The CDR3 loop spans 19 amino acids. V lost 2 bases and J lost 0; bases outside the gene matches: 14. Germline CDR1 and CDR2: GTSNPN and SVGIG (reference sequence). In DNA, the CDR3 is TGTGCCTGGAGTTTCCCCCGTAGGCTAGCGGGGCGCTCCTACAATGAGCAGTTCTTC. Protein: CAWSFPRRLAGRSYNEQFF.

V is TRBV19 and J is TRBJ1-1, with 8 bases identical to TRBD1. Trimming took 3 bases from V and 3 from J; bases not matched to a gene: 3. This CDR3 region has 14 residues. The V gene's germline CDR1 is LNHDA and CDR2 SQIVND (reference sequence). The CDR3 protein is CASSIQGADTEAFF. CDR3 nucleotide sequence: TGTGCCAGTAGTATTCAGGGGGCGGACACTGAAGCTTTCTTT.

The gene calls are TRBV24-1 and TRBJ2-1, with 15 bases identical to TRBD2. Germline loops: CDR1 KGHDR, CDR2 SFDVKD. J gave up 1 base and V 5 bases, and 2 bases lay outside the gene matches. The CDR3 covers 17 residues. Here the CDR3 DNA reads TGTGCCACCAGTGCGGGACTAGCGGGGGGTTCCTACAATGAGCAGTTCTTC. It encodes CATSAGLAGGSYNEQFF.

In this sample, this clone turned up a few times. This chain connects TRBV5-1 to TRBJ1-2, with a possible D match to TRBD1 (6 bases). V lost 1 base, J lost 6 bases, and 10 bases lay in between. Germline CDR1 SGHRS, CDR2 YFSETQ. This CDR3 is 13 amino acids long. CDR3 loop: CASSLTGSDGYTF. The DNA for the CDR3 is TGCGCCAGCAGCTTGACAGGGTCGGATGGCTACACCTTC.

The chain is built from TRBV5-4 and TRBJ2-5; possibly TRBD1 for D (6 bases). This CDR3 has 14 amino acids. Trimming shortened V by 4 bases and J by 9 bases, and 19 bases separated the two germline ends. Germline V gives CDR1 SGHNT, CDR2 YYREEE (reference sequence). The CDR3 protein is CASSMWGRGVAQYF. The CDR3 nucleotides read TGTGCCAGCAGCATGTGGGGCAGGGGAGTAGCCCAGTACTTC.

The chain has TRBV19 and TRBJ1-3; 9 positions match TRBD1. Trimming removed 6 bases from V and 1 base from J; junction bases left unmatched: 1. CDR1 LNHDA and CDR2 SQIVND come from the germline V gene (reference sequence). The CDR3 sequence is 14 residues long. The CDR3 reads CASRDRGSGNTIYF. The CDR3 bases are TGTGCCAGTAGGGACAGGGGATCTGGAAACACCATATATTTT.

This chain uses TRBV20-1 with TRBJ1-5; maybe TRBD1 (6 bases). Germline values: CDR1 DFQATT, CDR2 SNEGSKA (reference sequence). Trimming took off 3 bases at V and 2 bases at J, with 11 bases between the two ends. The CDR3 length is 14 residues. This chain's CDR3 is CSASSEGGNQPQHF. CDR3 nucleotides: TGCAGTGCTAGTTCCGAGGGGGGCAATCAGCCCCAGCATTTT.

The chain has TRBV27 and TRBJ2-6; D gene uncertain. Trimming removed 2 bases from V and 0 bases from J, with 11 bases in between. Germline V gene sequence: CDR1 MNHEY, CDR2 SMNVEV (reference sequence). CDR3 size: 17 residues. The CDR3 nucleotides are TGTGCCAGCAGTTTACAGAGGCACATCTCTGGGGCCAACGTCCTGACTTTC. This codes for CASSLQRHISGANVLTF.

The J gene is TRBJ1-6, the V gene TRBV7-3, with D possibly matching TRBD1 (6 bases). The CDR3 totals 13 residues. Germline assignment: CDR1 SGHTA and CDR2 FQGTGA. Trimming pared 5 bases from V and 7 bases from J, leaving 9 bases between. This chain's CDR3 is CASSQDRNSPLHF. The CDR3 nucleotides read TGTGCCAGCAGCCAAGACAGGAATTCACCCCTCCACTTT.

The rearrangement links TRBV6-2 or TRBV6-3 to TRBJ2-1; a possible D gene is TRBD2 (6 bases). Trimming took off 2 bases at V and 8 bases at J, with 7 bases between the two ends. Looked up from germline, CDR1 is MNHEY and CDR2 is SVGEGT. The CDR3 runs 12 residues. The CDR3 here is CASSYGGYEQFF. As DNA, the CDR3 is TGTGCCAGCAGTTACGGGGGGTATGAGCAGTTCTTC.

The chain couples TRBV6-2 or TRBV6-3 to TRBJ1-5, with 10 bases identical to TRBD1. The V gene's germline CDR1 is MNHEY and CDR2 SVGEGT. V gave up 2 bases and J gave up 2 bases; unmatched junction bases: 12. The CDR3 totals 19 residues. CDR3 in amino acids: CASSYTTRQGAWGNQPQHF. CDR3 bases: TGTGCCAGCAGTTACACCACCAGACAGGGGGCATGGGGCAATCAGCCCCAGCATTTT.

This clone was found a few times. This chain links TRBV7-8 with TRBJ1-2; 7 bases agree with TRBD1. The germline CDR1 and CDR2 sequences are SGHVS and FQNEAQ. Trimming cost V 0 bases and J 5 bases; bases outside gene matches: 12. CDR3 length: 17 residues. The CDR3 nucleotides read TGTGCCAGCAGCTTAGCCCGTAACAGGGGAGATTATTATGGCTACACCTTC. Amino acids: CASSLARNRGDYYGYTF.

This clone was seen just once. The chain recombines TRBV7-2 with TRBJ2-2; 11 nucleotides match TRBD2. CDR3 length: 19 residues. Germline V CDR1 and CDR2: SGHTA, FQGNSA. With V trimmed by 4 bases and J by 5 bases, 15 bases remained unmatched. The CDR3 nucleotides read TGTGCCAGCAGCTCCCGCAGGGCCGGGACTAGCGGAAGAACCGGGGAGCTGTTTTTT. It specifies CASSSRRAGTSGRTGELFF.

This sequence joins TRBV7-9 and TRBJ2-1, with TRBD1 as a possible D gene (6 bases). The germline V and J ends were trimmed by 5 bases and 1 base, with 12 bases remaining between them. CDR3 size: 15 residues. Germline-derived CDR1 and CDR2 are SEHNR and FQNEAQ (reference sequence). CDR3: CASSPFRGSYNEQFF. CDR3 DNA: TGTGCCAGCAGCCCATTTAGGGGGTCCTACAATGAGCAGTTCTTC.

The chain is built from TRBV9 and TRBJ2-3; the D gene is possibly TRBD1 (5 bases). Trimming removed 3 bases at V and 8 bases at J, with 13 bases between. The CDR3 consists of 13 residues. Germline V lookup: CDR1 SGDLS, CDR2 YYNGEE. The CDR3 reads CASSGPTRATQYF. For the CDR3, the DNA is TGTGCCAGCAGCGGCCCAACCAGGGCTACGCAGTATTTT.

This clone was observed once. The J gene is TRBJ2-5, the V gene TRBV19; D ambiguous. The CDR3 loop spans 14 amino acids. Germline V gene lookup returns CDR1 LNHDA and CDR2 SQIVND (reference sequence). Trimming took off 4 bases at V and 0 bases at J, with 9 bases between the two ends. The CDR3 sequence is CASSTTEYQETQYF. In DNA form, the CDR3 reads TGTGCCAGTAGTACGACGGAGTACCAAGAGACCCAGTACTTC.

This sequence joins TRBV4-2 and TRBJ2-1, with 8 bases identical to TRBD2. V gave up 0 bases and J gave up 4 bases; unmatched junction bases: 17. The length of the CDR3 is 20 residues. Germline CDR1 is LGHNA and CDR2 is YNFKEQ. CDR3 in DNA: TGTGCCAGCAGCCAAGATGTTCACGGGAGGGGAATAATCCGGTACAATGAGCAGTTCTTC. This translates into CASSQDVHGRGIIRYNEQFF.

J is TRBJ1-6 and V is TRBV28; no reliable D call. V was pared by 3 bases and J by 14 bases, with 14 bases between. The CDR3 runs 13 residues. Germline V CDR1 and CDR2: MDHEN, SYDVKM. The DNA for the CDR3 is TGTGCCAGCAGTTTGGGCAAACCCGTTTCCCTCCACTTT. Protein: CASSLGKPVSLHF.

V is TRBV10-2 and J is TRBJ1-1; D not certain. The V gene lost 0 bases and the J gene lost 4 bases, with 3 bases spanning the gap. The CDR3 sequence is 12 residues long. The germline V gene encodes CDR1 WSHSY and CDR2 SAAADI. DNA of the CDR3: TGCGCCAGCAGTGAGTCCGGCACTGAAGCTTTCTTT. It codes for CASSESGTEAFF.

This chain connects TRBV19 to TRBJ1-1; D gene uncertain. Germline values: CDR1 LNHDA, CDR2 SQIVND (reference sequence). V shed 3 bases and J shed 4 bases, with 9 bases lying between them. The CDR3 runs to 13 residues. The CDR3 spells CASSIKAGTEAFF. The CDR3 nucleotides are TGTGCCAGTAGTATTAAGGCGGGCACTGAAGCTTTCTTT.